The subject of this entry is one T cell receptor (beta chain). It has no known antigen specificity. Base quality data are lacking; no much larger clone is found one base away. Using the deep immunoSEQ assay, multiplex PCR amplified TCR CDR3 regions from genomic DNA. Extracted genomic DNA from each cell subset was spread evenly across all wells of several immunoSEQ 96-well plates, with each plate serving as a replicate. For sorted subsets, each replicate PCR was loaded with roughly 190 ng genomic DNA, equivalent to 25,000 to 35,000 T cell genomes. Purified libraries were quantified with a Qubit 3.0 fluorometer, sized on a Bioanalyzer 2100, and re-quantified with the KAPA Library Quantification kit. A separate single-read 150-cycle Illumina NextSeq 550 flow cell was used to sequence each immunoSEQ 96-well plate. From the authors' description of their analysis: Because the immunoSEQ output held only junctional sequences and lacked quality scores, the filtering could not match the filtering applied to full-length reads. Sequences were annotated with PyIR, a Python wrapper for IgBLAST v1.9, using IMGT germline references to assign V/J genes and CDR3. Reads were removed for weak V/J assignments (E-value above 1e-6), missing CDR3, stop codons, out-of-frame junctions, or ambiguous translated residues. V3J clonotypes were defined as sequences sharing the same inferred V gene, J gene, and CDR3 amino acid sequence. The percentage overlap between two repertoires was calculated by dividing the number of shared unique clonotypes by the size of the smaller repertoire. RTK rarefaction, the Chao1 estimator, and Recon v2.1 estimates of unobserved clonotypes were used to assess repertoire richness. OLGA was used to compute generation probabilities for all TCRbeta clonotypes that the gDNA method yielded from a handful of donors. This immuneACCESS table, as held by TCRdb, lists in-frame sequences with V and J called but not all clones. Of the missing ones, under half trace to an unresolved V gene in checked studies; the others have no known cause. That table furnishes V, J and clone size, whereas the DNA furnished D and trimming. For this sample there are approximately 1,000,000 clones; approximately 80% appear just once. 0.89% of the sample is in the top ten clones.

This sample is part of a study of shared clonotypes between healthy human individuals (dated by TCRdb to the early 2020s). Concerning the study at large: The cohort comprised a couple of women and three men aged 18 to 49 years. To estimate repertoire size and how much clonotype sharing occurs between individuals, the study deeply sequenced the blood TCR repertoires of several healthy adults. Per donor, leukapheresis produced somewhere between about 0.9 and 10 billion PBMCs. For each donor, CD4 naive and CD4 memory were each run on three plates, CD8 naive on two plates, and CD8 memory on one plate. Libraries were prepared and TCR repertoires were sequenced by different laboratories using diverse techniques, in order to increase sequencing depth and limit assay-specific biases.

Healthy HIV-negative adults with no recently reported acute infections or vaccinations were included as donors. Only Caucasian adults living in Nashville, Tennessee, USA were represented among the donors. CD4+ T cells were enriched through magnetic negative selection, after which naive cells were positively selected on CD45RA and the remaining negative fraction served as the memory subset. Blood was obtained by leukapheresis, after which PBMCs were separated by Ficoll-Histopaque density gradient centrifugation and cryopreserved in liquid nitrogen vapor phase. Analytical flow cytometry was used to check the purity and quantity of each magnetically sorted T cell population. Genomic DNA was isolated from every sorted fraction and measured by UV absorbance on a Nanodrop 2000c. Overall study results and their limits: Pairwise subsampling led to the expectation that sequencing depth would affect the degree of clonotype sharing among donors. Estimated clonotype richness was generally larger for naive than for memory subsets. Sampling was restricted to blood, and TCR repertoires in tissue are likely to differ from TCR repertoires in blood. Compared with non-shared clonotypes, clonotypes shared by all four sorted-subset donors had higher generation probabilities. Incomplete sequencing was indicated by rarefaction of sorted-subset datasets, despite the large sequencing depth. Approximately 5% of naive CD4, 3% to 3.5% of naive CD8, around 2.3% of memory CD4, and roughly 0.4% of memory CD8 clonotypes were shared across a handful of donors. The small number of donors limited the genetic and exposure-history diversity represented.

The sequence came from a man younger than 35 in good health. Some clones in this sample may be carry-over from other donors' samples. The specimen was memory CD4+ T cells from PBMCs. What this sample's cell subset or site label stands for: CD45RA-negative fraction.

The sequenced DNA is TGTGCCAGCAGCTTCGGGGGCTTGAACGAGCAGTACTTC. Its protein is CASSFGGLNEQYF. The chain is made from TRBV7-2 and TRBJ2-7; the D call is tentative, TRBD1 or TRBD2, as each matches 6 bases. Spanning cysteine to phenylalanine, the CDR3 consists of 13 amino acids. Only the CDR3 region is kept as DNA, spanning 39 bases read in frame from base 1. CDR1 and CDR2, looked up from the germline V gene, are SGHTA and FQGNSA. Trimming removed 3 bases from V and 5 bases from J, leaving 11 bases between the germline ends.